This T cell receptor (beta chain) was recovered during a study of patients and donors after allogeneic stem cell transplantation. TCRdb independently ran MiXCR on the RT-PCR reads; one entry per CDR3 protein. The sample records more than 850,000 distinct CDR3 sequences, about a sixth being singletons. Germline V gene sequence: CDR1 SGHRS, CDR2 YFSETQ. V gave up 3 bases and J gave up 4 bases, with 10 bases separating them. This CDR3 is built from 14 residues. This clonotype was obtained from a human donor who was either an allogeneic HSCT recipient or a stem cell or donor lymphocyte infusion donor (not recorded which). It is not recorded whose cells these are; they may come from a transplant donor. V and J are TRBV5-1 and TRBJ2-2, with D possibly called TRBD1 or TRBD2 (5 bases each). The sequencing sample was made of blood, either unsorted or a sorted T cell fraction (not recorded which). CDR3 sequence reads: CASSWDGSTGELFF. The CDR3 nucleotides are TGCGCCAGCAGCTGGGACGGATCCACCGGGGAGCTGTTTTTT. The entire variable domain, with the rest obtained from reference TRBV5-1 and TRBJ2-2, is as follows: KAGVTQTPRYLIKTRGQQVTLSCSPISGHRSVSWYQQTPGQGLQFLFEYFSETQRNKGNFPGRFSGRQFSNSRSEMNVSTLELGDSALYLCASSWDGSTGELFFGEGSRLTVL.